Each of the 28 T cell receptor beta chains below was sequenced from the same sample in a study of T cells in Graves' hyperthyroidism and ophthalmopathy. It was RNA transcripts that yielded the amplified TCR beta CDR3 regions. During a first-round RT-PCR of the TCR CDR3, the HTBI primer set was used. TCRdb re-called the multiplex PCR reads with MiXCR, one entry per CDR3 protein. The sample contains hundreds of thousands of distinct CDR3 sequences, 15% to 20% of which appear only once. The source material was blood. The receptors here all came from a woman aged 25 to 39 with Graves' hyperthyroidism.

This clonotype was observed a handful of times. V gene TRBV6-1 combines with J gene TRBJ2-5, with D tentatively TRBD1 or TRBD2 (5 bases each). V lost 5 bases and J lost 1, with 14 bases in between. CDR1 and CDR2 (germline): MNHNS, SASEGT. The length of the CDR3 is 15 residues. The CDR3 DNA follows: TGTGCCAGCAGTCACCAGGGAGCGCCCCAAGAGACCCAGTACTTC. This encodes CASSHQGAPQETQYF.

At least ten counts were recorded for this clonotype. The chain uses TRBV5-6 and TRBJ2-1; D is unclear. The CDR3 is 14 residues long. Trimming stripped 4 bases from V and 13 bases from J, with 21 bases between. Germline CDR1 reads SGHDT; CDR2 reads YYEEEE. The CDR3 DNA is TGTGCCAGCAGCCAACAAAGAACTCAACCCGTACAGTTCTTC. It is translated as CASSQQRTQPVQFF. Complete variable domain (other parts from reference TRBV5-6 and TRBJ2-1): DAGVTQSPTHLIKTRGQQVTLRCSPKSGHDTVSWYQQALGQGPQFIFQYYEEEERQRGNFPDRFSGHQFPNYSSELNVNALLLGDSALYLCASSQQRTQPVQFFGPGTRLTVL.

The chain has TRBV18 and TRBJ2-1, with 7 nucleotides matching TRBD2. The V and J ends lost 0 bases and 0 bases, in that order; junction bases with no gene match: 5. There are 17 residues in the CDR3. Germline V gives CDR1 KGHSH, CDR2 LQKENI. The CDR3 nucleotides are TGTGCCAGCTCACCACCACACGGCGGGAGCTCCTACAATGAGCAGTTCTTC. This codes for CASSPPHGGSSYNEQFF.

In its sample, this clonotype was seen many times. The chain uses TRBV27 and TRBJ1-1; no firm D call. Germline V gene sequence: CDR1 MNHEY, CDR2 SMNVEV (reference sequence). V dropped 6 bases and J dropped 0 bases, with 11 bases sitting between them. The CDR3 contains 14 residues. CDR3 protein: CASRLGRVNTEAFF. The CDR3 nucleotides read TGTGCCAGCAGGCTAGGACGGGTGAACACTGAAGCTTTCTTT.

This clonotype was recorded many times. This chain links TRBV29-1 with TRBJ2-1, with D unclear. Trimming cost V 4 bases and J 0 bases, with 10 bases left between them. Germline CDR1 SQVTM, CDR2 ANQGSEA. The CDR3 covers 14 residues. The CDR3 is CSVGASSSYNEQFF. CDR3 coding DNA: TGCAGCGTTGGTGCTTCAAGCTCCTACAATGAGCAGTTCTTC.

This clonotype was picked up many times. The chain has TRBV19 and TRBJ1-5; no clear D. The CDR3 loop spans 14 amino acids. V lost 6 bases to trimming and J lost 0 bases, with 9 bases between them. Germline CDR1 is LNHDA and CDR2 is SQIVND (reference sequence). The CDR3 DNA sequence: TGTGCCAGTAGCCGGCAGAATAGCAATCAGCCCCAGCATTTT. Translation gives CASSRQNSNQPQHF.

With regard to this clonotype: At one of its ends the junction is not consistent with the germline gene, which may arise from a read error. The rearrangement links TRBV12-3 or TRBV12-4 to TRBJ1-1; possibly TRBD1 for D (6 bases). This CDR3 comprises 15 residues. CDR3 coding DNA: TGTGTCAGCAGTTTTCAGGGGCCAGGTAACACTGAAGCTTTCTTT. The encoded protein is CVSSFQGPGNTEAFF.

In this sample, this clonotype turned up many times. The chain joins TRBV3-1 to TRBJ2-3; D remains unclear. The CDR3 consists of 15 residues. Trimming pared 2 bases from V and 2 bases from J, leaving 11 bases between. The germline gives CDR1 LGHDT, CDR2 YNNKEL (reference sequence). The CDR3 nucleotides are TGTGCCAGCAGCCAATCCCCCTACACCACAGATACGCAGTATTTT. Residues: CASSQSPYTTDTQYF.

This clonotype turned up a few times. The chain combines TRBV7-8 with TRBJ1-6, with TRBD1 as a possible D gene (5 bases). Germline V gives CDR1 SGHVS, CDR2 FQNEAQ. Trimming removed 2 bases at V and 0 bases at J, with 14 bases between. This CDR3 is built from 18 residues. CDR3 loop: CASSLISQGSSYNSPLHF. The CDR3 DNA follows: TGTGCCAGCAGCTTAATATCCCAGGGAAGCTCCTATAATTCACCCCTCCACTTT.

The sample holds many counts of this clonotype. The rearrangement joins TRBV2 to TRBJ2-1; D gene uncertain. Germline-derived CDR1 and CDR2 are SNHLY and FYNNEI. The CDR3 totals 12 residues. Trimming took off 6 bases at V and 3 bases at J, with 6 bases between the two ends. The DNA of the CDR3 is TGTGCCAGCAGGGTCCTCTACAATGAGCAGTTCTTC. The encoded protein is CASRVLYNEQFF.

This clonotype occurred many times. The rearrangement joins TRBV20-1 to TRBJ2-7; 9 bases map to TRBD2. The CDR3 runs to 16 residues. V was clipped by 5 bases and J by 0 bases; unmatched bases: 11. The germline V gene encodes CDR1 DFQATT and CDR2 SNEGSKA (reference sequence). This CDR3 reads CSAGGVAGVSSYEQYF. CDR3 bases: TGCAGTGCTGGAGGGGTAGCGGGAGTGTCCTCCTACGAGCAGTACTTC.

This clonotype came up many times. This sequence joins TRBV6-1 and TRBJ1-5; maybe TRBD1 (5 bases). CDR1 is MNHNS, CDR2 SASEGT, per germline. V was shortened by 5 bases and J by 7 bases, with 24 bases between the two germline ends. The CDR3 has 17 amino acids. CDR3 bases: TGTGCCAGCAGTCACCGGGACCCGGGCGTCAGTATCCAGCCCCAGCATTTT. Its protein is CASSHRDPGVSIQPQHF.

This clonotype was counted many times. The chain recombines TRBV5-1 with TRBJ2-3, with D perhaps matching TRBD2 (6 bases). This CDR3 is built from 14 residues. Deletions cut 6 bases from V and 6 bases from J, with 17 bases between. The germline V gene has CDR1 SGHRS and CDR2 YFSETQ. CDR3 nucleotides: TGCGCCAGCACGGGGCGGGATCCTATGGATACGCAGTATTTT. It encodes CASTGRDPMDTQYF.

This clonotype has a handful of counts. The CDR3 region has the DNA TGTGCCAGCAGCGTTTTCACAGGGTCCGGGGCCAACGTCCTGACTTTC. Amino acids: CASSVFTGSGANVLTF. The chain recombines TRBV13 with TRBJ2-6; D may be TRBD1 (6 bases). Germline V lookup: CDR1 PRHDT, CDR2 FYEKMQ (reference sequence). Trimming took off 5 bases at V and 4 bases at J, with 15 bases between the two ends. CDR3 size: 16 residues.

This clonotype was observed at least ten times. This chain uses TRBV15 with TRBJ2-3, with D unclear. Per the germline V gene, CDR1 is LNHNV and CDR2 is YYDKDF (reference sequence). V gave up 1 base and J gave up 1 base, with 12 bases separating them. This CDR3 has 16 amino acids. The CDR3 region is CATSRVRRGGTDTQYF. CDR3 coding DNA: TGTGCCACCAGCAGAGTTAGGCGTGGAGGCACAGATACGCAGTATTTT.

To note about this clonotype: Just one base apart from a much larger clone, this may be a read error. The CDR3 carries no conserved terminal phenylalanine or tryptophan, so it likely arises from a read error. The chain employs TRBV20-1 and TRBJ2-7; 10 nucleotides align to TRBD2. V shed 5 bases, J shed 4 bases, and the junction held 8 bases outside the gene matches. There are 14 residues in the CDR3. Germline CDR1 and CDR2: DFQATT and SNEGSKA (reference sequence). CDR3 in amino acids: CSALPRAGGYEQYL. The CDR3 DNA sequence: TGCAGTGCTCTCCCTCGAGCGGGAGGGTACGAGCAGTACCTC.

The table lists this clonotype with many counts. V gene TRBV28 combines with J gene TRBJ2-1; D unresolved. The CDR3 is 11 amino acids. The germline V gene encodes CDR1 MDHEN and CDR2 SYDVKM. The V end lost 8 bases, the J end lost 4 bases, and 6 bases lay between the germline ends. Here the CDR3 reads CASGIYNEQFF. CDR3 nucleotides: TGTGCCAGCGGGATTTACAATGAGCAGTTCTTC.

There are many counts of this clonotype. The chain couples TRBV7-4 to TRBJ1-5; TRBD1 matches at 9 bases. In germline, CDR1 is SGHVT, CDR2 SQSDAQ. With 1 base clipped from V and 4 bases from J, the junction kept 11 bases outside the gene matches. The CDR3 has 18 amino acids. CDR3 protein: CASSLVRTGDIRNQPQHF. As DNA, the CDR3 is TGTGCCAGCAGCTTAGTTCGGACAGGGGACATCAGGAATCAGCCCCAGCATTTT.

In DNA form, the CDR3 reads TGCAGTGCTAGAGATATTGACTACCATGGCTACGAGCAGTACTTC. This codes for CSARDIDYHGYEQYF. This rearrangement joins TRBV20-1 to TRBJ2-7; possibly TRBD2 for D (5 bases). The germline CDR1 and CDR2 sequences are DFQATT and SNEGSKA (reference sequence). Trimming left V 0 bases short and J 3 bases short, with 15 bases between. The CDR3 contains 15 residues.

Concerning this clonotype: Lacking the conserved final phenylalanine or tryptophan, this CDR3 likely reflects a read error. The V call is TRBV19, the J call TRBJ2-1, with TRBD2 as a possible D gene (5 bases). V lost 4 bases and J 4 bases, leaving 17 bases between the germline ends. The CDR3 runs 16 residues. Germline V gene lookup returns CDR1 LNHDA and CDR2 SQIVND (reference sequence). The CDR3 region is CASSKLGDRSYNEQFL. The DNA for the CDR3 is TGTGCCAGTAGTAAATTGGGAGATCGATCGTACAATGAGCAGTTCCTC.

This clonotype was recorded a few times. V and J are TRBV9 and TRBJ2-1, with TRBD2 identical over 9 bases. CDR3 length: 17 amino acids. V gave up 4 bases and J gave up 2 bases; unmatched junction bases: 10. Germline V lookup: CDR1 SGDLS, CDR2 YYNGEE. CDR3 DNA sequence: TGTGCCAGCAGCATGCCTCGGGTAGCGGGGGCCTACAATGAGCAGTTCTTC. This translates into CASSMPRVAGAYNEQFF.

This clonotype has a count of ten or more. The chain uses TRBV9 and TRBJ2-1, with 10 bases that match TRBD2. The CDR3 contains 16 residues. V dropped 1 base and J dropped 2; count of bases not matched to a gene: 3. Per the germline V gene, CDR1 is SGDLS and CDR2 is YYNGEE. CDR3 amino acids: CASSVLAGATYNEQFF. As DNA, the CDR3 is TGTGCCAGCAGCGTACTAGCGGGAGCCACCTACAATGAGCAGTTCTTC.

As for this clonotype: A much larger clone differs from this one at a single base, so this may be a read error. The V call is TRBV7-2, the J call TRBJ2-7, with TRBD1 as a possible D gene (6 bases). V was pared by 1 base and J by 2 bases, with 12 bases between. The CDR3 spans 15 residues. Germline V CDR1 and CDR2: SGHTA, FQGNSA. The CDR3 sequence is CASSLVRGSPYEQYF. CDR3 sequence (DNA): TGTGCCAGCAGCTTAGTTAGGGGGTCGCCCTACGAGCAGTACTTC.

This clonotype has a count of ten or more. The chain is built from TRBV18 and TRBJ2-3, with TRBD2 identical over 8 bases. This CDR3 has 16 residues. CDR1 KGHSH and CDR2 LQKENI come from the germline V gene. J was trimmed by 2 bases and V by 1 base; bases with no gene match: 5. DNA for the CDR3: TGTGCCAGCTCACCACTGCTAGCGGGTACCACAGATACGCAGTATTTT. As protein: CASSPLLAGTTDTQYF.

In its sample, this clonotype was seen many times. The J gene is TRBJ2-1, the V gene TRBV6-1, with D possibly TRBD2 on 5 matching bases. V lost 7 bases, J lost 3 bases, and 10 bases lay in between. This CDR3 is built from 13 residues. Per the germline V gene, CDR1 is MNHNS and CDR2 is SASEGT. The CDR3 is CASTTGNYNEQFF. The CDR3 region has the DNA TGTGCCAGCACTACCGGGAACTACAATGAGCAGTTCTTC.

In nucleotides, the CDR3 is TGTGCCTGGGCCCGGGACAGATCGAACACCGGGGAGCTGTTTTTT. It codes for CAWARDRSNTGELFF. V gene TRBV30 combines with J gene TRBJ2-2; 7 bases match TRBD1. V was clipped by 5 bases and J by 0 bases; unmatched bases: 6. This CDR3 has 15 amino acids. Germline CDR1 is GTSNPN and CDR2 is SVGIG (reference sequence).

The CDR3 region has the DNA TGCGCCAGCAGCTTTCTTACGACTAGCGGGAGTTTGACAGATACGCAGTATTTT. Residues: CASSFLTTSGSLTDTQYF. V usage is TRBV5-1 and J usage is TRBJ2-3, with 12 positions matching TRBD2. From germline, CDR1 is SGHRS and CDR2 YFSETQ. CDR3 length equals 18 residues. The V segment lost 2 bases and the J segment 3 bases; nucleotides outside the gene matches: 10.

This clonotype occurred many times. This chain links TRBV27 with TRBJ1-1, with TRBD1 as a possible D gene (6 bases). The V end was cut by 5 bases, the J end by 0 bases, with 16 bases between. Looked up from germline, CDR1 is MNHEY and CDR2 is SMNVEV (reference sequence). The CDR3 is 16 residues long. The CDR3 coding sequence is TGTGCCAGCAGTCCTACGGGGGGGGCAATGAACACTGAAGCTTTCTTT. Protein product: CASSPTGGAMNTEAFF.